The 19 T cell receptor beta chains below come from one sample, sequenced in a study of T-cell memory formation after mild COVID-19. TCRdb itself ran the 5' RACE reads through MiXCR, one entry per CDR3 protein. The table lists about 450,000 distinct CDR3 sequences, around a quarter of them singletons. Material for sequencing was PBMCs or a T cell subset sorted from them (not recorded which). These receptors originate from an adult woman who had mild COVID-19 (a few samples of this study predate the infection). Cell type and time point are not known.

The V and J genes are TRBV7-6 and TRBJ2-1; 8 bases fit TRBD2. The germline V gene encodes CDR1 SGHVS and CDR2 FNYEAQ. This CDR3 is 16 amino acids long. The V and J ends lost 3 bases and 9 bases, in that order; junction bases with no gene match: 13. The CDR3 loop reads CASSLTGTRGVSEQFF. The CDR3 nucleotides read TGTGCCAGCAGCTTGACCGGGACTAGGGGGGTTAGTGAGCAGTTCTTC.

The rearrangement uses TRBV4-1 and TRBJ1-5, with 7 nucleotides matching TRBD1. The CDR3 totals 14 residues. J was trimmed by 6 bases and V by 4 bases; bases with no gene match: 6. In germline, CDR1 is MGHRA, CDR2 YSYEKL. The CDR3 loop is CASSPEDRSQPQHF. In nucleotides, the CDR3 is TGCGCCAGCAGCCCCGAGGACAGGTCTCAGCCCCAGCATTTT.

This clonotype was observed a handful of times. The chain is built from TRBV29-1 and TRBJ1-2, with a weak D call TRBD1 (5 bases). The CDR3 has 13 amino acids. The V end was cut by 6 bases, the J end by 3 bases, with 14 bases between. Germline V lookup: CDR1 SQVTM, CDR2 ANQGSEA. The CDR3 is CSVRAGEDYGYTF. CDR3 in DNA: TGCAGCGTAAGAGCGGGGGAAGACTATGGCTACACCTTC.

The gene calls are TRBV7-9 and TRBJ2-3; D might be TRBD1 (6 bases). V lost 5 bases and J 1 base, leaving 16 bases between the germline ends. This CDR3 contains 16 residues. Germline V gene data show CDR1 as SEHNR and CDR2 as FQNEAQ (reference sequence). The CDR3 sequence: CASSPARGRGTDTQYF. CDR3 sequence (DNA): TGTGCCAGCAGCCCAGCCAGGGGCCGGGGCACAGATACGCAGTATTTT.

This clonotype was seen a few times. This chain links TRBV30 with TRBJ2-2; 8 bases are shared with TRBD2. Germline lookup yields CDR1 GTSNPN and CDR2 SVGIG (reference sequence). This CDR3 is 16 amino acids long. V lost 2 bases to trimming and J lost 6 bases; unmatched junction nucleotides: 11. This CDR3 is CAWSPPSGPGAGELFF. CDR3 coding DNA: TGTGCCTGGAGTCCGCCTAGCGGGCCAGGGGCCGGGGAGCTGTTTTTT.

This chain joins TRBV24-1 and TRBJ1-4; a possible D gene is TRBD1 (6 bases). The CDR3 loop spans 15 amino acids. In germline, CDR1 is KGHDR, CDR2 SFDVKD. V shed 3 bases and J shed 6 bases, with 13 bases lying between them. The CDR3 bases are TGTGCCACCAGTGATGCGACAGGATCACATGAAAAACTGTTTTTT. Protein: CATSDATGSHEKLFF.

A few counts support this clonotype. V gene TRBV7-9 combines with J gene TRBJ2-3; D possibly matches TRBD1 or TRBD2 (5 bases each). V lost 7 bases, J lost 2 bases, and 19 bases lay in between. The CDR3 is 16 residues long. Germline V lookup: CDR1 SEHNR, CDR2 FQNEAQ (reference sequence). This CDR3 is CASTGDGTRVTDTQYF. CDR3 DNA: TGTGCCAGCACCGGCGACGGGACCCGAGTCACAGATACGCAGTATTTT.

V usage is TRBV20-1 and J usage is TRBJ2-7; the match to TRBD2 covers 7 bases. The V gene's germline CDR1 is DFQATT and CDR2 SNEGSKA (reference sequence). The trim removed 5 bases at V and 2 bases at J, leaving 9 bases unmatched. This CDR3 has 14 amino acids. CDR3 nucleotide sequence: TGCAGTGCTGAAGATCCGGGACTACCCTACGAGCAGTACTTC. This translates into CSAEDPGLPYEQYF.

The chain uses TRBV24-1 and TRBJ1-4, with a weak D call TRBD1 (6 bases). Germline CDR1 KGHDR, CDR2 SFDVKD. The germline V and J ends were trimmed by 3 bases and 3 bases, with 10 bases remaining between them. CDR3 length: 15 amino acids. The CDR3 here is CATSDARGPNEKLFF. In DNA, the CDR3 is TGTGCCACCAGTGATGCCAGGGGACCTAATGAAAAACTGTTTTTT.

V is TRBV12-5 and J is TRBJ2-1, with D hard to call. There are 11 residues in the CDR3. Deletions cut 3 bases from V and 5 bases from J, with 2 bases between. Germline values: CDR1 LGHNT, CDR2 FRNRAP. In DNA, the CDR3 is TGTGCTAGTGGTTTAAACAATGAGCAGTTCTTC. It codes for CASGLNNEQFF.

The CDR3 DNA sequence: TGTGCCAGCAGTGAGGGACTTCCAGGTCTAGATACGCAGTATTTT. Residues: CASSEGLPGLDTQYF. The V gene is TRBV2, the J gene TRBJ2-3; D might be TRBD2 (6 bases). Germline CDR1 is SNHLY and CDR2 is FYNNEI. V dropped 3 bases and J dropped 5 bases, with 15 bases sitting between them. The CDR3 extends over 15 amino acids.

The rearrangement uses TRBV18 and TRBJ2-3; no clear D gene. With 6 bases removed from V and 6 bases from J, the gap between germline ends came to 19 bases. CDR3 size: 15 residues. Per germline, CDR1 KGHSH and CDR2 LQKENI. The CDR3 DNA follows: TGTGCCAGCTCTGAGTACGGCCTCACCGGGGATACGCAGTATTTT. Translated: CASSEYGLTGDTQYF.

This clonotype showed up many times. This chain uses TRBV7-9 with TRBJ1-1; possible D gene TRBD1, 5 bases. Germline CDR1 reads SEHNR; CDR2 reads FQNEAQ (reference sequence). V lost 1 base, J lost 4 bases, and 7 bases lay in between. The CDR3 covers 13 residues. In nucleotides, the CDR3 is TGTGCCAGCAGCTTAGGGGGCAGCACTGAAGCTTTCTTT. It translates to CASSLGGSTEAFF.

This clonotype has just a few counts. The V and J genes are TRBV11-1 and TRBJ2-6; D ambiguous. CDR3 length: 17 residues. V gave up 2 bases and J gave up 0 bases, with 11 bases separating them. CDR1 is SGHAT, CDR2 FQDESV, per germline (reference sequence). In DNA, the CDR3 is TGTGCCAGCAGCTTATTTTTGGGTTCCTCTGGGGCCAACGTCCTGACTTTC. Translation: CASSLFLGSSGANVLTF.

This clonotype came up a few times. This chain connects TRBV11-2 to TRBJ2-5; TRBD2 agrees at 10 bases. V was clipped by 4 bases and J by 2 bases; unmatched bases: 4. The CDR3 loop spans 15 amino acids. Germline V gene lookup returns CDR1 SGHAT and CDR2 FQNNGV. This CDR3 is CASSWTSGIQETQYF. The CDR3 nucleotides are TGTGCCAGCAGCTGGACTAGCGGAATACAAGAGACCCAGTACTTC.

In the case of this clonotype: Being one base from a much bigger clone, this may be a read error. V is TRBV14 and J is TRBJ1-1; 7 nucleotides line up with TRBD1. The V and J ends lost 5 bases and 1 base, in that order; junction bases with no gene match: 7. CDR1 and CDR2 from the germline V gene are SGHDN and FVKESK. This CDR3 is built from 15 residues. The CDR3 nucleotides read TGTGCCAGCAGCGCCGCCGGGACAGCGAACACTGAAGCTTTCTTT. Its translation: CASSAAGTANTEAFF. The full variable domain, completed using reference TRBV14 and TRBJ1-1, is EAGVTQFPSHSVIEKGQTVTLRCDPISGHDNLYWYRRVMGKEIKFLLHFVKESKQDESGMPNNRFLAERTGGTYSTLKVQPAELEDSGVYFCASSAAGTANTEAFFGQGTRLTVV.

This clonotype turned up a few times. The gene calls are TRBV5-1 and TRBJ2-7; 8 bases line up with TRBD1. With 4 bases clipped from V and 6 bases from J, the junction kept 9 bases outside the gene matches. The germline CDR1 and CDR2 sequences are SGHRS and YFSETQ. This CDR3 comprises 14 residues. The CDR3 region is CASSAGTGPFEQYF. The CDR3 DNA sequence: TGCGCCAGCAGCGCCGGGACAGGACCATTCGAGCAGTACTTC.

This clonotype was counted only a few times. V and J are TRBV15 and TRBJ1-5, with D hard to call. Trimming removed 5 bases from V and 9 bases from J, with 14 bases in between. The CDR3 consists of 13 residues. Germline V gives CDR1 LNHNV, CDR2 YYDKDF (reference sequence). CDR3 sequence: CATSDTVGRPQHF. The DNA of the CDR3 is TGTGCCACCAGCGATACAGTGGGCAGGCCCCAGCATTTT.

The chain combines TRBV12-3 or TRBV12-4 with TRBJ1-1; no clear D gene. Trimming cost V 3 bases and J 1 base, with 24 bases left between them. This CDR3 has 19 residues. CDR3 residues: CASSFSSWNAADKNTEAFF. CDR3 coding DNA: TGTGCCAGCAGTTTCTCTTCGTGGAACGCCGCAGACAAGAACACTGAAGCTTTCTTT.